These 32 T cell receptor beta chains came from one sample sequenced in a study of OX40 agonist ivuxolimab in advanced cancers. TCRdb's table, derived via immunoSEQ multiplex PCR, lists solely in-frame clones and lacks some. The sample contains around 60,000 clones, about 91% of which appear only once. Sequencing was performed on CD4+ or CD8+ T cells sorted from blood, taken in a trial of the OX40 agonist ivuxolimab. These receptors all come from an adult with an advanced solid tumor such as melanoma, head and neck, liver or kidney cancer.

The V gene is TRBV29-1, the J gene TRBJ2-7, with 11 bases matching TRBD2. The CDR3 extends over 17 amino acids. From germline, CDR1 is SQVTM and CDR2 ANQGSEA. Unmatched junction bases numbered 13, after V lost 5 bases and J lost 1 base. The CDR3 DNA reads as TGCAGCGTTTTTGGTCTAGCGGGAGGTGGAGTATCCTACGAGCAGTACTTC. This sequence encodes CSVFGLAGGGVSYEQYF.

The gene calls are TRBV4-3 and TRBJ2-7; TRBD1 or TRBD2 may be the D gene (5 bases each). Germline CDR1 reads LGHNA; CDR2 reads YSLEER. Between the trimmed V and J ends, which lost 0 bases and 6 bases, there was a span of 12 bases. This CDR3 contains 14 residues. CDR3 nucleotide sequence: TGCGCCAGCAGCCAAGATGTGAGGGGCCGCGAGCAGTACTTC. This gives the protein CASSQDVRGREQYF.

This chain links TRBV28 with TRBJ1-5; D is undetermined. The CDR3 extends over 14 amino acids. Germline CDR1 is MDHEN and CDR2 is SYDVKM. V shed 6 bases and J shed 0 bases, with 9 bases lying between them. The CDR3 sequence is CASSPRYSNQPQHF. Written as DNA, the CDR3 is TGTGCCAGCAGCCCTAGATATAGCAATCAGCCCCAGCATTTT.

This clone was seen a single time. The genes are TRBV7-3 and TRBJ2-7; no reliable D call. The CDR3 has 14 amino acids. CDR1 is SGHTA, CDR2 FQGTGA, per germline. V was clipped by 5 bases and J by 3 bases, with 14 bases between them. CDR3 region: CASSPSVGDYEQYF. The CDR3 DNA follows: TGTGCCAGCAGCCCCTCGGTGGGCGACTACGAGCAGTACTTC.

This chain connects TRBV6-6 to TRBJ1-3, with D uncertain. Looked up from germline, CDR1 is MNHNY and CDR2 is SVGAGI (reference sequence). Trimming took off 6 bases at V and 1 base at J, with 13 bases between the two ends. The length of the CDR3 is 15 residues. This CDR3 reads CASSPRPESGNTIYF. In DNA form, the CDR3 reads TGTGCCAGCAGCCCCCGGCCTGAATCTGGAAACACCATATATTTT.

The V and J genes are TRBV9 and TRBJ2-5; D gene ambiguous. The germline V gene has CDR1 SGDLS and CDR2 YYNGEE. The V end lost 0 bases, the J end lost 1 base, and 7 bases lay between the germline ends. The CDR3 spans 14 residues. The CDR3 DNA reads as TGTGCCAGCAGCGTAGGGCTTGCCCAAGAGACCCAGTACTTC. Amino acid sequence: CASSVGLAQETQYF.

This clone was observed once. The rearrangement joins TRBV5-1 to TRBJ2-7; D may be TRBD1 or TRBD2 (5 bases each). Between the trimmed V and J ends, which lost 3 bases and 7 bases, there was a span of 14 bases. The germline gives CDR1 SGHRS, CDR2 YFSETQ. The CDR3 is 13 residues long. This CDR3 reads CASSSLGTGEQYF. CDR3 bases: TGCGCCAGCAGCTCGCTGGGGACGGGGGAGCAGTACTTC.

The gene calls are TRBV18 and TRBJ2-5; TRBD1 is a possible D gene (6 bases). Trimming pared 3 bases from V and 1 base from J, leaving 18 bases between. Germline V gene sequence: CDR1 KGHSH, CDR2 LQKENI. The CDR3 has 17 residues. CDR3 bases: TGTGCCAGCTCACCCCCTTCCAGCGCGGACAGCCAAGAGACCCAGTACTTC. Translating gives CASSPPSSADSQETQYF.

CDR3 in DNA: TGTGCCAGCAGCACTCCTAGCGGGGGTCGCAATGAGCAGTTCTTC. Protein product: CASSTPSGGRNEQFF. V gene TRBV13 combines with J gene TRBJ2-1; 10 bases align to TRBD2. Germline values: CDR1 PRHDT, CDR2 FYEKMQ (reference sequence). V lost 5 bases and J lost 6; bases outside the gene matches: 7. CDR3 size: 15 residues.

The CDR3 reads CASRQTGLFF. CDR3 bases: TGTGCCAGCAGACAAACCGGCCTGTTCTTC. The rearrangement links TRBV11-2 to TRBJ2-1; D ambiguous. The CDR3 is made up of 10 amino acids. CDR1 is SGHAT, CDR2 FQNNGV, per germline. V lost 6 bases and J lost 15, with 12 bases in between.

V gene TRBV19 combines with J gene TRBJ1-1; TRBD1 is a possible D gene (6 bases). Germline V gives CDR1 LNHDA, CDR2 SQIVND (reference sequence). Trimming left V 10 bases short and J 0 bases short, with 15 bases between. The CDR3 runs 14 residues. The CDR3 sequence is CATRQQGMNTEAFF. The CDR3, as DNA: TGTGCCACTAGACAACAGGGCATGAACACTGAAGCTTTCTTT.

V usage is TRBV28 and J usage is TRBJ2-3; D gene uncertain. Germline V gene sequence: CDR1 MDHEN, CDR2 SYDVKM. The CDR3 covers 15 residues. V lost 3 bases, J lost 0 bases, and 10 bases lay in between. The DNA for the CDR3 is TGTGCCAGCAGTTTTGGTGGTGCTAGCACAGATACGCAGTATTTT. This translates into CASSFGGASTDTQYF.

Here the CDR3 DNA reads TGTGCCAGCAGCTTGGAAAGGGGATATTCCTACAATGAGCAGTTCTTC. This gives the protein CASSLERGYSYNEQFF. V usage is TRBV5-6 and J usage is TRBJ2-1, with D possibly matching TRBD1 (5 bases). The V end lost 0 bases, the J end lost 1 base, and 11 bases lay between the germline ends. Germline V gene sequence: CDR1 SGHDT, CDR2 YYEEEE. This CDR3 has 16 amino acids.

This clone occurred once. This chain joins TRBV2 and TRBJ2-1; TRBD2 matches at 12 bases. CDR1 and CDR2 (germline): SNHLY, FYNNEI. The CDR3 is 19 residues long. V shed 2 bases and J 6 bases; nucleotides not matched to a gene: 14. CDR3 sequence: CASSEWSSGRAFFINEQFF. In nucleotides, the CDR3 is TGTGCCAGCAGTGAATGGTCTAGCGGGAGGGCCTTTTTTATCAATGAGCAGTTCTTC.

The chain is built from TRBV27 and TRBJ2-7, with a tentative D call TRBD1 (5 bases). The germline V gene encodes CDR1 MNHEY and CDR2 SMNVEV (reference sequence). This CDR3 spans 14 amino acids. V was pared by 1 base and J by 7 bases, with 14 bases between. The chain's CDR3 is CASSLFYQGGEQYF. Here the CDR3 DNA reads TGTGCCAGCAGTTTATTTTATCAGGGTGGAGAGCAGTACTTC.

The rearrangement links TRBV28 to TRBJ2-7; 8 bases agree with TRBD2. The CDR3 length is 14 residues. V shed 5 bases, J shed 4 bases, and the junction held 7 bases outside the gene matches. From germline, CDR1 is MDHEN and CDR2 SYDVKM. In DNA form, the CDR3 reads TGTGCCAGCAGTATCCGGGAGGGCCCTTACGAGCAGTACTTC. Amino acids: CASSIREGPYEQYF.

This chain links TRBV27 with TRBJ1-5; D perhaps matches TRBD1 (6 bases). The germline V and J ends were trimmed by 4 bases and 3 bases, with 10 bases remaining between them. The CDR3 consists of 14 residues. Per germline, CDR1 MNHEY and CDR2 SMNVEV (reference sequence). The CDR3: CASSSRDNNQPQHF. The CDR3 nucleotides read TGTGCCAGCAGTTCCCGGGACAACAATCAGCCCCAGCATTTT.

This clone is a singleton in its sample. The chain has TRBV7-9 and TRBJ2-5; the D gene is possibly TRBD1 (8 bases). The CDR3 is 17 amino acids. The germline gives CDR1 SEHNR, CDR2 FQNEAQ (reference sequence). Trimming cost V 2 bases and J 0 bases, with 16 bases left between them. The CDR3 loop is CASSLPTGGAHQETQYF. In DNA, the CDR3 is TGTGCCAGCAGCTTACCCACAGGGGGGGCCCACCAAGAGACCCAGTACTTC.

Regarding this clone: The sample carries other DNA sequences with the same CDR3. The CDR3 region is CASSSRDSYEQYF. For the CDR3, the DNA is TGTGCCAGCAGCAGCCGGGACAGTTACGAGCAGTACTTC. This chain joins TRBV7-6 and TRBJ2-7, with 7 bases lining up with TRBD1. The germline gives CDR1 SGHVS, CDR2 FNYEAQ. The CDR3 covers 13 residues. V lost 5 bases to trimming and J lost 4 bases; unmatched junction nucleotides: 5.

The chain uses TRBV5-6 and TRBJ2-2, with 10 nucleotides matching TRBD1. This CDR3 spans 15 amino acids. CDR1 and CDR2 (germline): SGHDT, YYEEEE. V shed 3 bases, J shed 6 bases, and the junction held 5 bases outside the gene matches. CDR3 sequence reads: CASSSPGQGAGELFF. The CDR3 bases are TGTGCCAGCAGCTCTCCCGGACAGGGGGCCGGGGAGCTGTTTTTT.

This sequence joins TRBV9 and TRBJ2-7; 7 positions agree with TRBD1. This CDR3 spans 15 amino acids. Unmatched junction bases numbered 7, after V lost 0 bases and J lost 4 bases. The germline CDR1 and CDR2 sequences are SGDLS and YYNGEE. Here the CDR3 reads CASSVGEGAAYEQYF. In DNA form, the CDR3 reads TGTGCCAGCAGCGTAGGTGAGGGGGCGGCGTACGAGCAGTACTTC.

The rearrangement joins TRBV9 to TRBJ2-3, with 11 bases fitting TRBD2. Germline CDR1 and CDR2: SGDLS and YYNGEE. V lost 5 bases and J lost 0; bases outside the gene matches: 11. The CDR3 runs 18 residues. DNA for the CDR3: TGTGCCAGCAGAGGGACTAGCGGACAAACGGGAAGCACAGATACGCAGTATTTT. It codes for CASRGTSGQTGSTDTQYF.

V and J are TRBV14 and TRBJ2-3, with TRBD2 as a possible D gene (5 bases). Between the trimmed V and J ends, which lost 4 bases and 2 bases, there was a span of 13 bases. Germline CDR1 SGHDN, CDR2 FVKESK. This CDR3 is built from 15 residues. In DNA form, the CDR3 reads TGTGCCAGCAGCCCGGTGGAGCGGATCACAGATACGCAGTATTTT. This encodes CASSPVERITDTQYF. Full variable domain (outside the CDR3, taken from reference TRBV14 and TRBJ2-3): EAGVTQFPSHSVIEKGQTVTLRCDPISGHDNLYWYRRVMGKEIKFLLHFVKESKQDESGMPNNRFLAERTGGTYSTLKVQPAELEDSGVYFCASSPVERITDTQYFGPGTRLTVL.

The V and J genes are TRBV11-3 and TRBJ1-3; 9 bases are a match to TRBD1. V dropped 5 bases and J dropped 0; count of bases not matched to a gene: 11. The CDR3 contains 18 residues. Germline CDR1 is SGHNT and CDR2 is YENEEA. CDR3 in DNA: TGTGCCAGCAGCCGAAGGCCGGGACAGGGAAGCTCTGGAAACACCATATATTTT. Residues: CASSRRPGQGSSGNTIYF.

The chain links TRBV19 to TRBJ2-1, with TRBD2 matching 7 bases. The length of the CDR3 is 14 residues. V trimming: 2 bases; J trimming: 4 bases; junction bases outside the gene matches: 2. The germline gives CDR1 LNHDA, CDR2 SQIVND (reference sequence). For the CDR3, the DNA is TGTGCCAGTAGTATACCTAGCGGTTACAATGAGCAGTTCTTC. Protein product: CASSIPSGYNEQFF.

The CDR3 DNA sequence: TGTGCCAGCAGTGGATTCCCAAACGAGCAGTACTTC. It codes for CASSGFPNEQYF. J is TRBJ2-5 and V is TRBV2; no clear D gene. The J call is uncertain, as TRBJ2-7 better fits the DNA end. Looked up from germline, CDR1 is SNHLY and CDR2 is FYNNEI. The CDR3 extends over 12 amino acids.

This clone was seen ten or more times. In nucleotides, the CDR3 is TGTGCCAGCAGTCCGGGCCAGACTTCCTATGGCTACACCTTC. It yields the protein CASSPGQTSYGYTF. J is TRBJ1-2 and V is TRBV6-5; unclear D gene. V shed 5 bases and J shed 4 bases, with 14 bases lying between them. Germline CDR1 is MNHEY and CDR2 is SVGAGI. This CDR3 is 14 amino acids long.

Turning to this clone: Other DNA sequences in the same sample also yield this CDR3. The rearrangement uses TRBV18 and TRBJ1-3; 7 positions agree with TRBD1. Germline V CDR1 and CDR2: KGHSH, LQKENI. The V and J ends lost 4 bases and 4 bases, in that order; junction bases with no gene match: 13. CDR3 size: 17 residues. This CDR3 is CASSLDLTGSGGNTIYF. DNA for the CDR3: TGTGCCAGCTCACTGGACTTGACAGGGAGCGGGGGAAACACCATATATTTT.

V gene TRBV7-9 combines with J gene TRBJ2-1, with no clear D. CDR3 size: 15 residues. V was trimmed by 5 bases and J by 9 bases, leaving 20 bases between them. Germline V CDR1 and CDR2: SEHNR, FQNEAQ (reference sequence). CDR3 coding DNA: TGTGCCAGCAGCCTCCCCGAGACTGGGCGGATTGAGCAGTTCTTC. Translated, it gives CASSLPETGRIEQFF.

J is TRBJ2-1 and V is TRBV7-9; TRBD2 matches at 9 bases. The ends lost 10 bases at V and 2 bases at J; junction bases unmatched: 6. Germline CDR1 SEHNR, CDR2 FQNEAQ (reference sequence). The CDR3 is 14 residues long. CDR3 DNA sequence: TGTGCCACCGACGGACTAGCGACCTACAATGAGCAGTTCTTC. It specifies CATDGLATYNEQFF. The full variable domain, completed using reference TRBV7-9 and TRBJ2-1, is DTGVSQNPRHKITKRGQNVTFRCDPISEHNRLYWYRQTLGQGPEFLTYFQNEAQLEKSRLLSDRFSAERPKGSFSTLEIQRTEQGDSAMYLCATDGLATYNEQFFGPGTRLTVL.

The chain has TRBV7-2 and TRBJ2-7; 12 nucleotides line up with TRBD2. CDR1 is SGHTA, CDR2 FQGNSA, per germline. This CDR3 comprises 15 residues. After removal of 5 bases from V and 3 bases from J, the junction contained 5 bases not matched to a gene. Here the CDR3 DNA reads TGTGCCAGCAGCCCCGGGACTAGCGGGTACTACGAGCAGTACTTC. It encodes CASSPGTSGYYEQYF.

The rearrangement uses TRBV10-1 and TRBJ2-1; D perhaps matches TRBD2 (6 bases). Germline CDR1 reads WNHNN; CDR2 reads SYGVQD (reference sequence). This CDR3 contains 14 residues. V was shortened by 1 base and J by 7 bases, with 11 bases between the two germline ends. The CDR3 coding sequence is TGCGCCAGCAGTGAGTTGGGGGGTCGGAATGAGCAGTTCTTC. It codes for CASSELGGRNEQFF.